These 26 T cell receptor beta chains share one sample of origin, sequenced in a study of CD8 T cells in Susac syndrome. An input of roughly 0.5 to 1 ug of RNA was subjected to reverse transcription using random hexamers. TCRdb used MiXCR to reprocess the immunoSEQ multiplex PCR reads, holding one entry per CDR3 protein. The data contain 150,000 or so distinct CDR3 sequences, just under 95% of them seen just once; the ten biggest clones take up more than 0.12%. Sequences were obtained from CD4+ T cells from PBMCs. Receptors originate from a human donor in good health.

V usage is TRBV5-1 and J usage is TRBJ1-2; 9 bases are a match to TRBD1. With V trimmed by 4 bases and J by 2 bases, 3 bases remained unmatched. CDR3 length: 14 residues. Germline CDR1 and CDR2: SGHRS and YFSETQ. In DNA, the CDR3 is TGCGCCAGCAGCACGGGGACAGGGAACTATGGCTACACCTTC. It specifies CASSTGTGNYGYTF. Together with reference TRBV5-1 and TRBJ1-2, the CDR3 gives the full variable domain: KAGVTQTPRYLIKTRGQQVTLSCSPISGHRSVSWYQQTPGQGLQFLFEYFSETQRNKGNFPGRFSGRQFSNSRSEMNVSTLELGDSALYLCASSTGTGNYGYTFGSGTRLTVV.

In its sample, this clonotype was seen once. The CDR3 sequence: CSASGFGRRTYNEQFF. The CDR3 coding sequence is TGCAGTGCTAGCGGTTTTGGCAGGCGAACCTACAATGAGCAGTTCTTC. The J gene is TRBJ2-1, the V gene TRBV20-1; D remains ambiguous. Germline CDR1 is DFQATT and CDR2 is SNEGSKA (reference sequence). This CDR3 contains 16 residues. Trimming removed 3 bases at V and 2 bases at J, with 17 bases between.

This clonotype was observed a single time. The rearrangement joins TRBV6-2 or TRBV6-3 to TRBJ2-5; tentative D call: TRBD2 (5 bases). The germline gives CDR1 MNHEY, CDR2 SVGEGT. Trimming pared 6 bases from V and 5 bases from J, leaving 13 bases between. The CDR3 loop spans 13 amino acids. The CDR3 bases are TGTGCCAGCAGACTTCGGGGATTCGAGACCCAGTACTTC. Amino acid sequence: CASRLRGFETQYF.

The rearrangement joins TRBV15 to TRBJ2-7; D ambiguous. This CDR3 has 13 residues. V shed 0 bases and J shed 2 bases, with 5 bases lying between them. CDR1 is LNHNV, CDR2 YYDKDF, per germline (reference sequence). CDR3 region: CATSRDRTYEQYF. In DNA, the CDR3 is TGTGCCACCAGCAGAGATAGGACCTACGAGCAGTACTTC.

The chain has TRBV15 and TRBJ2-7; 8 bases align to TRBD2. Per germline, CDR1 LNHNV and CDR2 YYDKDF (reference sequence). The CDR3 runs to 14 residues. The trim removed 1 base at V and 7 bases at J, leaving 6 bases unmatched. The CDR3 loop reads CATSRGSGGLEQYF. The CDR3 nucleotides are TGTGCCACCAGCAGAGGGAGCGGGGGTCTGGAGCAGTACTTC.

The rearrangement uses TRBV12-3 or TRBV12-4 and TRBJ2-3; TRBD2 matches at 7 bases. The CDR3 is 15 residues long. After removal of 2 bases from V and 3 bases from J, the junction contained 5 bases not matched to a gene. The CDR3 here is CASSLLAGVTDTQYF. The CDR3 DNA follows: TGTGCCAGCAGTTTACTGGCGGGGGTAACAGATACGCAGTATTTT.

CDR3 amino acids: CSVEKDSSEKLFF. The CDR3 nucleotides are TGCAGCGTTGAAAAGGACAGTAGTGAAAAACTGTTTTTT. The chain has TRBV29-1 and TRBJ1-4, with D possibly TRBD1 on 6 matching bases. Trimming pared 2 bases from V and 7 bases from J, leaving 11 bases between. Per germline, CDR1 SQVTM and CDR2 ANQGSEA. The length of the CDR3 is 13 residues.

The V call is TRBV29-1, the J call TRBJ1-2; TRBD1 might be the D (5 bases). The V end lost 7 bases, the J end lost 4 bases, and 16 bases lay between the germline ends. The CDR3 has 13 amino acids. CDR1 is SQVTM, CDR2 ANQGSEA, per germline. The CDR3, as DNA: TGCAGCGCTGCTTCGGGGCAGGTCTATGGCTACACCTTC. It encodes CSAASGQVYGYTF. The complete variable domain, with remaining parts taken from reference TRBV29-1 and TRBJ1-2, reads SAVISQKPSRDICQRGTSLTIQCQVDSQVTMMFWYRQQPGQSLTLIATANQGSEATYESGFVIDKFPISRPNLTFSTLTVSNMSPEDSSIYLCSAASGQVYGYTFGSGTRLTVV.

The chain is built from TRBV27 and TRBJ1-1; D uncertain. Germline V CDR1 and CDR2: MNHEY, SMNVEV (reference sequence). The CDR3 sequence is 14 residues long. Trimming took 3 bases from V and 3 from J, leaving 11 bases between them. The CDR3 protein is CASSFAAHDTEAFF. DNA for the CDR3: TGTGCCAGCAGTTTTGCTGCTCACGACACTGAAGCTTTCTTT.

The chain employs TRBV10-3 and TRBJ2-1; 8 bases agree with TRBD2. The J segment lost 6 bases and the V segment lost 5 bases, leaving 9 bases of the junction unmatched. Germline values: CDR1 ENHRY, CDR2 SYGVKD. CDR3 length: 15 residues. The CDR3 sequence is CAISTTTGTSNEQFF. CDR3 bases: TGTGCCATCAGTACAACGACCGGGACTAGCAATGAGCAGTTCTTC.

This chain connects TRBV7-8 to TRBJ1-5, with 9 bases lining up with TRBD1. The CDR3 covers 14 residues. The germline V gene has CDR1 SGHVS and CDR2 FQNEAQ. V shed 5 bases and J 6 bases; nucleotides not matched to a gene: 5. CDR3 nucleotides: TGTGCCAGCAGCCCCCGGACAGGGGTTCAGCCCCAGCATTTT. Its protein is CASSPRTGVQPQHF.

This clonotype has just one count. V is TRBV20-1 and J is TRBJ1-6; D unresolved. V dropped 3 bases and J dropped 6 bases, with 9 bases sitting between them. Germline CDR1 reads DFQATT; CDR2 reads SNEGSKA (reference sequence). CDR3 size: 13 residues. The DNA of the CDR3 is TGCAGTGCTAGTCCCACGGGTAATTCACCCCTCCACTTT. Its translation is CSASPTGNSPLHF.

The chain combines TRBV25-1 with TRBJ1-2; a possible D gene is TRBD1 (6 bases). The CDR3 is 11 amino acids. Germline CDR1 and CDR2: MGHDK and SYGVNS. The DNA of the CDR3 is TGTGCATCGCTGGGGGCCCGTGGCTACACCTTC. Translating it yields CASLGARGYTF.

The chain recombines TRBV25-1 with TRBJ2-1; the match to TRBD2 covers 11 bases. Germline CDR1 MGHDK, CDR2 SYGVNS. V shed 4 bases and J 3 bases; nucleotides not matched to a gene: 5. The CDR3 loop spans 16 amino acids. In DNA form, the CDR3 reads TGTGCCAGCAGTGCCACTAGCGGGGGTAACTACAATGAGCAGTTCTTC. Encoded protein: CASSATSGGNYNEQFF.

This chain uses TRBV20-1 with TRBJ1-2; 9 bases align to TRBD1. Germline V gene data show CDR1 as DFQATT and CDR2 as SNEGSKA (reference sequence). V gave up 1 base and J gave up 4 bases; unmatched junction bases: 1. This CDR3 is built from 13 residues. The CDR3 here is CSARADRGYGYTF. The CDR3 DNA reads TGCAGTGCTAGAGCGGACAGGGGCTATGGCTACACCTTC.

The J gene is TRBJ1-1, the V gene TRBV20-1; no clear D gene. The germline CDR1 and CDR2 sequences are DFQATT and SNEGSKA (reference sequence). The length of the CDR3 is 12 residues. V dropped 3 bases and J dropped 0 bases, with 5 bases sitting between them. The CDR3 DNA is TGCAGTGCTAGGGGCCTGAACACTGAAGCTTTCTTT. Translating it yields CSARGLNTEAFF.

This clonotype has just one count. This sequence joins TRBV4-3 and TRBJ1-6, with D perhaps TRBD1 (6 bases). Trimming stripped 0 bases from V and 3 bases from J, with 9 bases between. Germline V gene data show CDR1 as LGHNA and CDR2 as YSLEER. This CDR3 spans 16 amino acids. CDR3 protein: CASSQERGGYNSPLHF. CDR3 DNA sequence: TGCGCCAGCAGCCAAGAGAGGGGGGGCTATAATTCACCCCTCCACTTT.

The chain combines TRBV20-1 with TRBJ2-3; D assignment may be TRBD1 or TRBD2 (7 bases each). The CDR3 runs 15 residues. CDR1 DFQATT and CDR2 SNEGSKA come from the germline V gene (reference sequence). Deletions cut 4 bases from V and 1 base from J, with 15 bases between. The CDR3 is CSANAGGGRTDTQYF. CDR3 nucleotides: TGCAGTGCTAACGCAGGGGGAGGGCGCACAGATACGCAGTATTTT.

The gene calls are TRBV29-1 and TRBJ1-1; 10 positions agree with TRBD1. The CDR3 runs to 15 residues. V gave up 7 bases and J gave up 3 bases; unmatched junction bases: 11. Germline CDR1 SQVTM, CDR2 ANQGSEA. The CDR3 is CSAGTGEGGDTEAFF. CDR3 DNA: TGCAGCGCTGGGACAGGGGAAGGAGGCGACACTGAAGCTTTCTTT.

The chain recombines TRBV24-1 with TRBJ2-2; a possible D gene is TRBD2 (5 bases). The germline V gene encodes CDR1 KGHDR and CDR2 SFDVKD. V gave up 3 bases and J gave up 3 bases, with 10 bases separating them. The CDR3 loop spans 15 amino acids. CDR3 DNA: TGTGCCACCAGTGATCGAGGGATTTACACCGGGGAGCTGTTTTTT. It is translated as CATSDRGIYTGELFF.

The chain combines TRBV18 with TRBJ2-6; D gene ambiguous. Deletions cut 3 bases from V and 2 bases from J, with 8 bases between. In germline, CDR1 is KGHSH, CDR2 LQKENI. There are 15 residues in the CDR3. CDR3 coding DNA: TGTGCCAGCTCACCCCGCAACGCTGGGGCCAACGTCCTGACTTTC. The encoded protein is CASSPRNAGANVLTF.

This chain uses TRBV20-1 with TRBJ1-6; D may be TRBD1 (6 bases). Per the germline V gene, CDR1 is DFQATT and CDR2 is SNEGSKA (reference sequence). The V gene lost 5 bases and the J gene lost 0 bases, with 17 bases spanning the gap. CDR3 length equals 17 residues. The CDR3 bases are TGCAGTGCTGCAGACTCAGGGACAAGCTCCTATAATTCACCCCTCCACTTT. This gives the protein CSAADSGTSSYNSPLHF.

J is TRBJ2-7 and V is TRBV15; D is possibly TRBD1 or TRBD2 (6 bases each). Trimming stripped 5 bases from V and 4 bases from J, with 15 bases between. The germline gives CDR1 LNHNV, CDR2 YYDKDF (reference sequence). CDR3 length: 14 residues. The CDR3 protein is CATSLEGGGYEQYF. The CDR3 DNA follows: TGTGCCACCAGCCTAGAAGGGGGAGGTTACGAGCAGTACTTC.

In DNA, the CDR3 is TGTGCCAGCAGCCAAGAAGGAGGTTCGTTCGGCCGTGGAAACTATGGCTACACCTTC. This gives the protein CASSQEGGSFGRGNYGYTF. J is TRBJ1-2 and V is TRBV3-1, with no clear D. The V gene lost 0 bases and the J gene lost 2 bases, with 22 bases spanning the gap. CDR1 and CDR2 from the germline V gene are LGHDT and YNNKEL (reference sequence). The CDR3 sequence is 19 residues long.

The chain links TRBV20-1 to TRBJ1-4; maybe TRBD1 (5 bases). Germline V gives CDR1 DFQATT, CDR2 SNEGSKA (reference sequence). This CDR3 comprises 12 residues. V was trimmed by 6 bases and J by 8 bases, leaving 13 bases between them. The DNA of the CDR3 is TGCAGTGCCTCAGGGCTCGCGGAAAAACTGTTTTTT. Protein sequence: CSASGLAEKLFF.

The V gene is TRBV20-1, the J gene TRBJ2-1, with a tentative D call TRBD2 (6 bases). The CDR3 loop spans 16 amino acids. Germline lookup yields CDR1 DFQATT and CDR2 SNEGSKA (reference sequence). V was clipped by 2 bases and J by 0 bases, with 14 bases between them. The CDR3 here is CSARRRGASSYNEQFF. CDR3 DNA sequence: TGCAGTGCTAGAAGGAGGGGTGCGAGCTCCTACAATGAGCAGTTCTTC.